These T cell receptor beta chains were read from a single sample in a study of T-cell reconstitution after alpha-beta-depleted transplantation in children. MiXCR, applied by TCRdb to the PCR reads, yields one record per CDR3 protein. The data hold about 980,000 distinct CDR3 sequences, with roughly 29% observed a single time. This material consisted of PBMCs, mostly from graft donor cells, taken 360 days after TCRalphabeta/CD19-depleted stem cell transplant. Receptors originate from a boy younger than two who had a stem cell transplant for SCID, so the T cells may come from the graft donor. Both conserved end residues are part of each CDR3. A D gene is named only where the DNA matches it firmly. Not all rows give a size; the values are once, few, many and, for expanded clones, a class.

cdr3_aa d_call j_call clone_size v_call
CASSLGFGGWETQYF . TRBJ2-5 . TRBV7-2
CASSLEWGLPFGTQYF . TRBJ2-3 few TRBV7-8
CSASSRGGNIQYF . TRBJ2-4 . TRBV20-1
CASSPRGTSAQYF . TRBJ2-3 few TRBV25-1
CASSRQDYYEQYF . TRBJ2-7 few TRBV12-3/TRBV12-4
CASSVAPGRPSYEQYF . TRBJ2-7 . TRBV9
CASSFITGTDYSPLHF TRBD1 TRBJ1-6 . TRBV5-1
CASSVDRSSYEQYF . TRBJ2-7 many TRBV5-1
CATSRVPGEIEQYF . TRBJ2-7 few TRBV15
CASRARPPWTDTQYF . TRBJ2-3 . TRBV12-3/TRBV12-4
CASSPGQTPRVGGEQYF . TRBJ2-7 few TRBV5-1
CASSGYRDTTTEAFF . TRBJ1-1 . TRBV9
CASRFQTEVTDTQYF . TRBJ2-3 few TRBV5-1
CASSDSLLAITPDTQYF TRBD2 TRBJ2-3 . TRBV5-1
CASSQGPFFTGGEGYTF TRBD1 TRBJ1-2 . TRBV4-1
CASTAQTTPQETQYF . TRBJ2-5 once TRBV6-1
CASSLVWGGADTQYF TRBD2 TRBJ2-3 few TRBV7-8
CATSDRQGKRYNEQFF TRBD1 TRBJ2-1 few TRBV24-1
CSAETGVYEQYF . TRBJ2-7 . TRBV20-1
CASSQGLVSEQYF TRBD2 TRBJ2-7 many TRBV6-1
CSVNKTPETQYF . TRBJ2-5 . TRBV29-1
CASSEPPKAGELFF . TRBJ2-2 . TRBV6-2/TRBV6-3
CASSQHGTGRGGYTF TRBD1 TRBJ1-2 . TRBV4-1
CASSFLTSRGEQYF . TRBJ2-7 . TRBV27
CAWMRDGTYEQYF . TRBJ2-7 few TRBV30
CSARGGGPLNQPQHF . TRBJ1-5 . TRBV20-1
CASSVGIGTGLNNEQFF TRBD1 TRBJ2-1 few TRBV9
CASSLSSGEQFF . TRBJ2-1 many TRBV12-3/TRBV12-4
CASSYSGRGVQDTQYF TRBD2 TRBJ2-3 . TRBV6-5
CASSALLARSTDTQYF . TRBJ2-3 few TRBV2
CASSFLGGLYGGYTF . TRBJ1-2 . TRBV6-5
CASSGLLNTGELFF . TRBJ2-2 few TRBV12-3/TRBV12-4
CASSLETGITYEQYF TRBD1 TRBJ2-7 . TRBV12-3/TRBV12-4
CASSDRGWYTEAFF TRBD1 TRBJ1-1 . TRBV12-3/TRBV12-4
CASSGGGPSSYNEQFF TRBD2 TRBJ2-1 . TRBV27
CASSRQGPMNTEAFF TRBD1 TRBJ1-1 . TRBV18
CSAGTGQGAYEQYF TRBD1 TRBJ2-7 few TRBV29-1
CSARAPGQVFTDTQYF TRBD1 TRBJ2-3 . TRBV20-1
CSVKAGLAGGRRWNEQFF TRBD2 TRBJ2-1 . TRBV29-1
CATQVVRRQPQHF . TRBJ1-5 few TRBV28
CATRDREIQETQYF . TRBJ2-5 . TRBV15
CASSLGQSGLRGYTF . TRBJ1-2 . TRBV12-3/TRBV12-4
CASSNRDRTRPLHF TRBD1 TRBJ1-6 few TRBV6-5
CSARAYRGGNNEQFF TRBD1 TRBJ2-1 few TRBV20-1
CASSRQVPYEQYF . TRBJ2-7 . TRBV25-1
CASSLGTGDGDEQYF TRBD1 TRBJ2-7 . TRBV7-6